These 30 T cell receptor beta chains originate from one sample sequenced in a study of a mutant IDH1 vaccine in newly diagnosed glioma. Clones were read by immunoSEQ multiplex PCR, and TCRdb kept only the in-frame ones, dropping some. The sample consists of tens of thousands of clones, nearly 85% of them appearing once. Which antigens these TCRs recognize remains unknown. This sample's time point: week 23, last vaccination. The study gave 300 ug of mutant IDH1 20-mer peptide per vaccine dose, with topical imiquimod. The sample in question was PBMCs, obtained from a glioma patient whose treatment included an IDH1 peptide vaccine. All receptors come from a young man with glioma.

The chain links TRBV18 to TRBJ2-5; 12 positions match TRBD2. This CDR3 region has 16 residues. Trimming took 6 bases from V and 2 from J; bases not matched to a gene: 7. Germline V gene sequence: CDR1 KGHSH, CDR2 LQKENI. The CDR3 sequence is CASSQRTSGEQETQYF. The CDR3 region has the DNA TGTGCCAGCTCCCAACGGACTAGCGGGGAACAAGAGACCCAGTACTTC.

The J gene is TRBJ1-1, the V gene TRBV4-3; a weak D match, TRBD1 (5 bases). Trimming took 0 bases from V and 1 from J, leaving 15 bases between them. Germline assignment: CDR1 LGHNA and CDR2 YSLEER. CDR3 size: 17 residues. CDR3 residues: CASSQEGGLQKNTEAFF. Here the CDR3 DNA reads TGCGCCAGCAGCCAAGAGGGGGGTTTACAGAAGAACACTGAAGCTTTCTTT.

The rearrangement links TRBV18 to TRBJ1-4; the D is unclear. This CDR3 contains 14 residues. Trimming left V 3 bases short and J 1 base short, with 6 bases between. The germline CDR1 and CDR2 sequences are KGHSH and LQKENI. This CDR3 reads CASSPVRTNEKLFF. The CDR3 bases are TGTGCCAGCTCACCGGTCCGAACTAATGAAAAACTGTTTTTT.

The chain employs TRBV10-3 and TRBJ1-3; 8 bases agree with TRBD1. Per the germline V gene, CDR1 is ENHRY and CDR2 is SYGVKD. The CDR3 covers 14 residues. Trimming at V came to 4 bases and at J to 4 bases, leaving 3 bases not matched to a gene. The CDR3 loop reads CAISGQGSGNTIYF. CDR3 nucleotide sequence: TGTGCCATCAGTGGACAGGGGTCCGGAAACACCATATATTTT.

The chain combines TRBV5-1 with TRBJ2-2; no firm D call. This CDR3 contains 13 residues. From germline, CDR1 is SGHRS and CDR2 YFSETQ. Trimming removed 1 base from V and 1 base from J, with 2 bases in between. The CDR3 is CASSLRNTGELFF. The CDR3 nucleotides are TGCGCCAGCAGCTTGAGGAACACCGGGGAGCTGTTTTTT.

DNA for the CDR3: TGCGCCAGCAGCCAAGCCGAGGGCCGTTATTTCAATGAGCAGTTCTTC. Translation gives CASSQAEGRYFNEQFF. The chain has TRBV4-1 and TRBJ2-1; tentatively, D is TRBD2 (5 bases). The germline CDR1 and CDR2 sequences are MGHRA and YSYEKL. The germline V and J ends were trimmed by 1 base and 6 bases, with 16 bases remaining between them. CDR3 size: 16 residues.

The chain combines TRBV6-1 with TRBJ2-7; 8 bases align to TRBD2. J gave up 2 bases and V 2 bases, and 5 bases lay outside the gene matches. Germline V gene lookup returns CDR1 MNHNS and CDR2 SASEGT. The CDR3 is made up of 15 amino acids. CDR3 amino acids: CASSELARGAYEQYF. CDR3 DNA sequence: TGTGCCAGCAGTGAACTGGCGCGGGGGGCCTACGAGCAGTACTTC.

The chain carries TRBV19 and TRBJ2-5; a weak D match, TRBD1 (6 bases). Between the trimmed V and J ends, which lost 3 bases and 5 bases, there was a span of 13 bases. Germline CDR1 reads LNHDA; CDR2 reads SQIVND (reference sequence). The CDR3 spans 14 residues. The CDR3 region is CASSMQGMQETQYF. The CDR3 nucleotides are TGTGCCAGTAGTATGCAGGGGATGCAGGAGACCCAGTACTTC. Complete variable domain (other parts from reference TRBV19 and TRBJ2-5): DGGITQSPKYLFRKEGQNVTLSCEQNLNHDAMYWYRQDPGQGLRLIYYSQIVNDFQKGDIAEGYSVSREKKESFPLTVTSAQKNPTAFYLCASSMQGMQETQYFGPGTRLLVL.

V is TRBV4-3 and J is TRBJ1-2, with 8 bases fitting TRBD1. This CDR3 region has 14 residues. Germline V gene sequence: CDR1 LGHNA, CDR2 YSLEER. Trimming removed 1 base from V and 9 bases from J; junction bases left unmatched: 7. CDR3 bases: TGCGCCAGCAGCCAAGTCTCTTACAGGGGGAGCTACACCTTC. Residues: CASSQVSYRGSYTF.

This sequence joins TRBV7-2 and TRBJ2-3; D remains ambiguous. CDR3 length equals 14 residues. Germline CDR1 is SGHTA and CDR2 is FQGNSA. Trimming removed 5 bases from V and 2 bases from J, with 11 bases in between. The CDR3 spells CASSPGMNTDTQYF. The CDR3 DNA reads as TGTGCCAGCAGCCCTGGGATGAACACAGATACGCAGTATTTT.

The genes are TRBV5-4 and TRBJ2-7; TRBD2 aligns across 7 bases. With 0 bases clipped from V and 6 bases from J, the junction kept 9 bases outside the gene matches. Germline CDR1 SGHNT, CDR2 YYREEE (reference sequence). The CDR3 totals 15 residues. Written as DNA, the CDR3 is TGTGCCAGCAGCTTGGATGGCGGGAGCGTCCGCGAGCAGTACTTC. Its translation is CASSLDGGSVREQYF.

V gene TRBV7-2 combines with J gene TRBJ2-7; D not certain. This CDR3 spans 12 amino acids. V lost 2 bases, J lost 5 bases, and 7 bases lay in between. Germline V gene data show CDR1 as SGHTA and CDR2 as FQGNSA. The DNA for the CDR3 is TGTGCCAGCAGCTTATCCTCTCACGAGCAGTACTTC. It translates to CASSLSSHEQYF.

The chain links TRBV14 to TRBJ1-1; TRBD1 matches 7 bases. The CDR3 is 12 amino acids. Germline lookup yields CDR1 SGHDN and CDR2 FVKESK. V was pared by 4 bases and J by 9 bases, with 5 bases of the junction left unmatched. Here the CDR3 reads CASSPATGKAFF. The CDR3 nucleotides read TGTGCCAGCAGCCCGGCGACAGGGAAAGCTTTCTTT.

The rearrangement uses TRBV18 and TRBJ2-1; 8 bases agree with TRBD1. CDR1 and CDR2 (germline): KGHSH, LQKENI. V dropped 4 bases and J dropped 0; count of bases not matched to a gene: 11. The CDR3 length is 18 residues. The CDR3: CASSLYRQGTSSYNEQFF. Written as DNA, the CDR3 is TGTGCCAGCTCACTCTACCGACAGGGGACGAGCTCCTACAATGAGCAGTTCTTC. The whole variable domain, remainder taken from reference TRBV18 and TRBJ2-1, is NAGVMQNPRHLVRRRGQEARLRCSPMKGHSHVYWYRQLPEEGLKFMVYLQKENIIDESGMPKERFSAEFPKEGPSILRIQQVVRGDSAAYFCASSLYRQGTSSYNEQFFGPGTRLTVL.

This rearrangement joins TRBV11-2 to TRBJ1-6; D gene unclear. V was shortened by 1 base and J by 7 bases, with 8 bases between the two germline ends. Germline V gene data show CDR1 as SGHAT and CDR2 as FQNNGV. The CDR3 loop spans 14 amino acids. CDR3 residues: CASSLVLWNSPLHF. As DNA, the CDR3 is TGTGCCAGCAGCTTAGTCCTCTGGAATTCACCCCTCCACTTT.

The rearrangement joins TRBV4-1 to TRBJ1-1; a possible D gene is TRBD1 (5 bases). Germline values: CDR1 MGHRA, CDR2 YSYEKL. The CDR3 is 17 amino acids. V gave up 2 bases and J gave up 2 bases, with 18 bases separating them. In DNA, the CDR3 is TGCGCCAGCAGCCAAATGGGGGGGACTGCAGTAAACACTGAAGCTTTCTTT. Its translation is CASSQMGGTAVNTEAFF.

With respect to this clone: Other nucleotide sequences from this sample produce the same CDR3. The rearrangement uses TRBV2 and TRBJ2-1; possible D gene TRBD1, 5 bases. This CDR3 has 14 amino acids. Deletions cut 6 bases from V and 0 bases from J, with 9 bases between. Per germline, CDR1 SNHLY and CDR2 FYNNEI. CDR3 coding DNA: TGTGCCAGCAGCCTCGACAGCTCCTACAATGAGCAGTTCTTC. Protein sequence: CASSLDSSYNEQFF. The variable domain in full, completed from reference TRBV2 and TRBJ2-1, reads EPEVTQTPSHQVTQMGQEVILRCVPISNHLYFYWYRQILGQKVEFLVSFYNNEISEKSEIFDDQFSVERPDGSNFTLKIRSTKLEDSAMYFCASSLDSSYNEQFFGPGTRLTVL.

The rearrangement links TRBV5-6 to TRBJ2-1; 9 positions match TRBD2. V was pared by 5 bases and J by 0 bases, with 15 bases of the junction left unmatched. The CDR3 spans 19 residues. Germline CDR1 SGHDT, CDR2 YYEEEE. CDR3 in amino acids: CASRDRLADTWSSYNEQFF. The CDR3 DNA follows: TGTGCCAGCAGGGACCGACTAGCGGACACTTGGAGCTCCTACAATGAGCAGTTCTTC.

This clone was detected a few times. The chain has TRBV7-3 and TRBJ1-1; TRBD1 matches at 9 bases. The CDR3 runs to 15 residues. The V gene end was trimmed by 5 bases and the J gene end by 3 bases; junction bases not matched to a gene: 7. In germline, CDR1 is SGHTA, CDR2 FQGTGA. CDR3 sequence reads: CASSHSTGGDTEAFF. The CDR3 DNA follows: TGTGCCAGCAGCCACTCGACAGGGGGGGACACTGAAGCTTTCTTT.

The V call is TRBV19, the J call TRBJ2-5; 9 bases line up with TRBD1. There are 15 residues in the CDR3. Germline V gene data show CDR1 as LNHDA and CDR2 as SQIVND (reference sequence). V lost 7 bases to trimming and J lost 4 bases; unmatched junction nucleotides: 10. The chain's CDR3 is CASNTGGRFGETQYF. CDR3 DNA: TGTGCCAGTAACACAGGGGGCCGGTTCGGAGAGACCCAGTACTTC.

The rearrangement links TRBV11-2 to TRBJ2-7; D remains unclear. The germline gives CDR1 SGHAT, CDR2 FQNNGV. This CDR3 is built from 10 residues. V lost 5 bases to trimming and J lost 5 bases, with 4 bases between them. In DNA form, the CDR3 reads TGTGCCAGCAGCCTTCACGAGCAGTACTTC. The encoded protein is CASSLHEQYF.

The gene calls are TRBV9 and TRBJ1-3; TRBD1 might be the D (6 bases). V was clipped by 1 base and J by 7 bases, with 12 bases between them. Germline assignment: CDR1 SGDLS and CDR2 YYNGEE. The CDR3 loop spans 14 amino acids. The CDR3: CASSVSGQRNTIYF. In DNA form, the CDR3 reads TGTGCCAGCAGCGTATCCGGACAGAGGAACACCATATATTTT.

The chain joins TRBV27 to TRBJ2-6, with 11 bases identical to TRBD1. The CDR3 loop spans 19 amino acids. Trimming at V came to 0 bases and at J to 0 bases, leaving 4 bases not matched to a gene. Germline assignment: CDR1 MNHEY and CDR2 SMNVEV (reference sequence). The CDR3: CASSLSWDRGSSGANVLTF. CDR3 in DNA: TGTGCCAGCAGTTTATCGTGGGACAGGGGGAGCTCTGGGGCCAACGTCCTGACTTTC.

V is TRBV5-3 and J is TRBJ2-5; D not certain. TRBV5-3 is classed as an ORF, of uncertain function. V shed 7 bases and J shed 5 bases, with 15 bases lying between them. CDR3 length: 13 amino acids. CDR3 loop: CARGFETPETQYF. Written as DNA, the CDR3 is TGTGCCAGAGGTTTCGAAACGCCCGAGACCCAGTACTTC.

J is TRBJ1-1 and V is TRBV9, with unresolved D. Trimming left V 0 bases short and J 8 bases short, with 8 bases between. The CDR3 sequence is 12 residues long. The V gene's germline CDR1 is SGDLS and CDR2 YYNGEE. The CDR3 loop is CASSVATGEAFF. The CDR3 coding sequence is TGTGCCAGCAGCGTAGCTACGGGGGAAGCTTTCTTT.

This clone was recorded at least ten times. The rearrangement joins TRBV6-5 to TRBJ1-5; TRBD1 aligns across 7 bases. The CDR3 loop spans 14 amino acids. The junction had 6 bases not matched to a gene; V was cut back by 6 bases and J by 4 bases. CDR1 and CDR2 (germline): MNHEY, SVGAGI. The CDR3 DNA reads as TGTGCCAGCAGCCGCGGACAGGCTAATCAGCCCCAGCATTTT. This encodes CASSRGQANQPQHF.

The V call is TRBV25-1, the J call TRBJ2-2, with 8 bases matching TRBD2. Germline CDR1 MGHDK, CDR2 SYGVNS. V trimming: 6 bases; J trimming: 5 bases; junction bases outside the gene matches: 2. The CDR3 sequence is 13 residues long. The CDR3 DNA reads as TGTGCCAGCAGAGCGGGAGTTACCGGGGAGCTGTTTTTT. It is translated as CASRAGVTGELFF.

This rearrangement joins TRBV19 to TRBJ1-3, with 7 nucleotides matching TRBD1. This CDR3 has 15 amino acids. Germline V gene data show CDR1 as LNHDA and CDR2 as SQIVND (reference sequence). The V segment lost 5 bases and the J segment 2 bases; nucleotides outside the gene matches: 6. The CDR3 protein is CASSRGQGAGNTIYF. CDR3 DNA: TGTGCCAGTAGTCGTGGGCAGGGGGCTGGAAACACCATATATTTT.

This clone was counted only a few times. V and J are TRBV9 and TRBJ2-1; D possibly corresponds to TRBD2 (5 bases). The V and J ends lost 4 bases and 0 bases respectively, with 11 bases between them. This CDR3 has 15 amino acids. CDR1 and CDR2 from the germline V gene are SGDLS and YYNGEE. The DNA for the CDR3 is TGTGCCAGCAGCCCCAGCGGAAGCTCCTACAATGAGCAGTTCTTC. This encodes CASSPSGSSYNEQFF.

This clone has just a few counts. The CDR3 DNA sequence: TGTGCCTGGAGTCGGTGGGGCGGATCTTCTGAAGCTTTCTTT. This gives the protein CAWSRWGGSSEAFF. The chain couples TRBV30 to TRBJ1-1, with a weak D call TRBD1 (5 bases). V was cut by 2 bases and J by 6 bases, with 16 bases left in between. Germline V gene data show CDR1 as GTSNPN and CDR2 as SVGIG (reference sequence). The CDR3 has 14 residues.